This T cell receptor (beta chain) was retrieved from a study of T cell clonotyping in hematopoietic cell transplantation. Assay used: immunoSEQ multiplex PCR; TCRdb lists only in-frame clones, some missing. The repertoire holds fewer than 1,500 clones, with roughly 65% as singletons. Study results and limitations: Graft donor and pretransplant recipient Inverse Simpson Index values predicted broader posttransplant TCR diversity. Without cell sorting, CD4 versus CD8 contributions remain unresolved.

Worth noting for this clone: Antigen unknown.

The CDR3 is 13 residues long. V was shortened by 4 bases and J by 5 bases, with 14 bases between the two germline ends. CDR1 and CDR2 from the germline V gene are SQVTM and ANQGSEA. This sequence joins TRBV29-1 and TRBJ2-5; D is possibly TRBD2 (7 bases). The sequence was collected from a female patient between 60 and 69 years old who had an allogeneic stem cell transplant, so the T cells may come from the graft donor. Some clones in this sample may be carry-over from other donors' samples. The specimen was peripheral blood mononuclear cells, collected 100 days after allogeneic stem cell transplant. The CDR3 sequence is CSVVRGRGETQYF. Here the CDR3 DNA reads TGCAGCGTTGTGCGGGGGCGCGGGGAGACCCAGTACTTC.